The sequence of this TCR beta chain was determined in a study of T-cell reconstitution after alpha-beta-depleted transplantation in children. Whole-study findings and limits: At one year after transplant, newly produced T cells mostly accounted for T-cell counts and diversity.

The germline gives CDR1 SGHRS, CDR2 YFSETQ. V was pared by 4 bases and J by 12 bases, with 7 bases of the junction left unmatched. CDR3 size: 12 residues. This clonotype was detected a few times. No antigen is known for it. As it was prepared, the TCRbeta library received unique molecular identifiers. TCRdb independently ran MiXCR on the PCR reads; one entry per CDR3 protein. Among hundreds of thousands of distinct CDR3 sequences listed, around 12% were seen once. V usage is TRBV5-1 and J usage is TRBJ2-1; 7 positions agree with TRBD2. This clonotype originated in a girl aged 2 to 10 with congenital amegakaryocytic thrombocytopenia, due to receive a stem cell transplant. The material was PBMCs, obtained before TCRalphabeta/CD19-depleted stem cell transplant. The CDR3 region is CASSTQRGRQFF. CDR3 DNA sequence: TGCGCCAGCAGCACACAGCGCGGGAGGCAGTTCTTC.